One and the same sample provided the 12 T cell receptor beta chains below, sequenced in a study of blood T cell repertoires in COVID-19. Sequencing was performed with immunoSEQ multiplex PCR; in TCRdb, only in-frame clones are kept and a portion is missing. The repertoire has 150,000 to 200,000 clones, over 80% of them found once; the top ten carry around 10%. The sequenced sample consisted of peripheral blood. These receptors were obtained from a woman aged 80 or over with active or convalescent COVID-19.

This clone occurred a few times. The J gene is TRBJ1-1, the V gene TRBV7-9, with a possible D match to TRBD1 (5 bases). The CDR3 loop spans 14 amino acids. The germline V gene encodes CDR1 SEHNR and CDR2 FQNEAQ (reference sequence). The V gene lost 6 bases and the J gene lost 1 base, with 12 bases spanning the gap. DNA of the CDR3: TGTGCCAGCAGTAAGGGGTCCCCGAACACTGAAGCTTTCTTT. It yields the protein CASSKGSPNTEAFF.

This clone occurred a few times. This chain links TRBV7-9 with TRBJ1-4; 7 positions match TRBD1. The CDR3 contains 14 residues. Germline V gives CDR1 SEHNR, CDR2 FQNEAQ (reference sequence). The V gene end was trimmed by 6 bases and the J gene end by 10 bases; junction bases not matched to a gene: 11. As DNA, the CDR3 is TGTGCCAGCAGGGTTGACAGGGTTGGAGGAAAACTGTTTTTT. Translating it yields CASRVDRVGGKLFF.

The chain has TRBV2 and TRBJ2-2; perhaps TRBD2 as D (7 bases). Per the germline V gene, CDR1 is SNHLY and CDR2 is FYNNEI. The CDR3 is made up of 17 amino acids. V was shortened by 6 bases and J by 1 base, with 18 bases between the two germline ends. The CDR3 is CASRGGAGNLNTGELFF. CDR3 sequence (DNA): TGTGCCAGCAGGGGGGGGGCAGGGAACCTGAACACCGGGGAGCTGTTTTTT.

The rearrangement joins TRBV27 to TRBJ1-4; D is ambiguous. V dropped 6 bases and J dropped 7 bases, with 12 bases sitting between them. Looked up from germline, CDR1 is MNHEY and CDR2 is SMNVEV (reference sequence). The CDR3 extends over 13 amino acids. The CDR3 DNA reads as TGTGCCAGCAGGCTCGGGGTCGGTGAAAAACTGTTTTTT. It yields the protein CASRLGVGEKLFF. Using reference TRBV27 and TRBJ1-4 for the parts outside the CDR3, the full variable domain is EAQVTQNPRYLITVTGKKLTVTCSQNMNHEYMSWYRQDPGLGLRQIYYSMNVEVTDKGDVPEGYKVSRKEKRNFPLILESPSPNQTSLYFCASRLGVGEKLFFGSGTQLSVL.

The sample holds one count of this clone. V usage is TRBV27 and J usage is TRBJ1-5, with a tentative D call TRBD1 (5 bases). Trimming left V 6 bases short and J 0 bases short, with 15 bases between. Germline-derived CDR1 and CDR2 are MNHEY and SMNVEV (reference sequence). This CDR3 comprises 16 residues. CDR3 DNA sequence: TGTGCCAGCAGGGCGGGAACAGGCAATAGCAATCAGCCCCAGCATTTT. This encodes CASRAGTGNSNQPQHF.

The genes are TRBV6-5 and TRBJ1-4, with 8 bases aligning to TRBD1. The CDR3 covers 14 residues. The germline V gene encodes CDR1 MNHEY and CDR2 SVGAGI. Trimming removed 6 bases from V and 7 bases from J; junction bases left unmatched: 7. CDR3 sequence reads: CASRAPQGAEKLFF. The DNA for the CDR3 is TGTGCCAGCAGGGCACCTCAGGGGGCTGAAAAACTGTTTTTT.

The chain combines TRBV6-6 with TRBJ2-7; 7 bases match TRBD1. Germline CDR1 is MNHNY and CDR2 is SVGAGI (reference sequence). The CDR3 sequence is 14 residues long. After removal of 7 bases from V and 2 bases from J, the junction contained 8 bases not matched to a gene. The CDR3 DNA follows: TGTGCCAGCAACCCCTGGGACAGTACCTACGAGCAGTACTTC. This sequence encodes CASNPWDSTYEQYF.

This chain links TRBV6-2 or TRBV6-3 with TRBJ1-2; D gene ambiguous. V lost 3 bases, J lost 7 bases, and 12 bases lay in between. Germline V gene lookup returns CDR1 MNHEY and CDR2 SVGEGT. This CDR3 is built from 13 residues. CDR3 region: CASSYHSSFGYTF. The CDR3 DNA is TGTGCCAGCAGTTATCACAGCTCCTTTGGCTACACCTTC.

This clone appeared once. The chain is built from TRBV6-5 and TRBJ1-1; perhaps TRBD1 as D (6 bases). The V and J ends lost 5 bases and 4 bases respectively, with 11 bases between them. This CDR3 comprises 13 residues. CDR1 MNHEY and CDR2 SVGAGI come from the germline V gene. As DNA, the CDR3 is TGTGCCAGCAGTCTGACAGGAACCACTGAAGCTTTCTTT. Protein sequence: CASSLTGTTEAFF.

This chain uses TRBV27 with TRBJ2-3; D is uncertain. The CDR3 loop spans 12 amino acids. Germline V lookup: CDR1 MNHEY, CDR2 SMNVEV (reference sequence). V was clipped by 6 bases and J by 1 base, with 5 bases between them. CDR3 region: CASSPGTDTQYF. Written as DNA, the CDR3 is TGTGCCAGCAGCCCCGGCACAGATACGCAGTATTTT.

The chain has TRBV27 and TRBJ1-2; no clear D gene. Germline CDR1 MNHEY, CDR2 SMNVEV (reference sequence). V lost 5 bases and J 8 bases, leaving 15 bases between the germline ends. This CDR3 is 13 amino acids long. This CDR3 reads CASSRGFAYGYTF. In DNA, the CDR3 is TGTGCCAGCAGTCGCGGGTTTGCGTACGGCTACACCTTC.

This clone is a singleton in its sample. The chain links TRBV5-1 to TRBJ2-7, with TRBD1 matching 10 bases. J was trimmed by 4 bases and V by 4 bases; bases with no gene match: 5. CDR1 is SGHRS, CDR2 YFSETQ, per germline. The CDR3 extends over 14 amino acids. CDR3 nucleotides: TGCGCCAGCAGCCGTGGGACAGGGGAATACGAGCAGTACTTC. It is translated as CASSRGTGEYEQYF.